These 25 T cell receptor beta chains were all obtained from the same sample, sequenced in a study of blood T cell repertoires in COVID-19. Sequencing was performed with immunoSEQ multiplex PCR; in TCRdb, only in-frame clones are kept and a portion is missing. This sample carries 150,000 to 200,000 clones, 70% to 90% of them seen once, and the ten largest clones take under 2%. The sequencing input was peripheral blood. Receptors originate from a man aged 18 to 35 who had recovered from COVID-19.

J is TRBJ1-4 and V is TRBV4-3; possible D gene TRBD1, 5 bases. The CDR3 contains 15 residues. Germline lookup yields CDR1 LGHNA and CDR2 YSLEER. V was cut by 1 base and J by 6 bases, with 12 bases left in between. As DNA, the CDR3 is TGCGCCAGCAGCCAAGGCAGGGCTGGATATGAAAAACTGTTTTTT. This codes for CASSQGRAGYEKLFF.

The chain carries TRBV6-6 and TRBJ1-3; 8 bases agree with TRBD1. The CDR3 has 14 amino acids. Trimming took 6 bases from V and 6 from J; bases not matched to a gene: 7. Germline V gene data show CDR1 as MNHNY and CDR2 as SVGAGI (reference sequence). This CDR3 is CASRGQGRQNTIYF. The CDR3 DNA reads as TGTGCCAGCAGAGGACAGGGAAGGCAAAACACCATATATTTT.

CDR3 bases: TGCGCCAGCAGCCAAGATGGGGGGGGAGCCCAGCCCCAGCATTTT. The encoded protein is CASSQDGGGAQPQHF. The chain joins TRBV4-3 to TRBJ1-5, with D maybe TRBD1 (5 bases). CDR1 is LGHNA and CDR2 is YSLEER in the germline V gene. Trimming cost V 0 bases and J 7 bases, with 13 bases left between them. The CDR3 contains 15 residues.

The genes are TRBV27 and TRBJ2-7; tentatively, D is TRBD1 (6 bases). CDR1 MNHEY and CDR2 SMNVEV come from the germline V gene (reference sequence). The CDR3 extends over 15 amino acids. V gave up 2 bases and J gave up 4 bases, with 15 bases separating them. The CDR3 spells CASSLRGTNPYEQYF. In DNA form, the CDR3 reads TGTGCCAGCAGTTTACGTGGGACAAACCCTTACGAGCAGTACTTC.

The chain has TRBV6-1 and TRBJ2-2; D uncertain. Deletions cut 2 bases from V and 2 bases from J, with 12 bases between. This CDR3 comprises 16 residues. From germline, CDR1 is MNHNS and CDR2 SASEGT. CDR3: CASSEIAARNTGELFF. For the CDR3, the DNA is TGTGCCAGCAGTGAAATAGCAGCCAGAAACACCGGGGAGCTGTTTTTT.

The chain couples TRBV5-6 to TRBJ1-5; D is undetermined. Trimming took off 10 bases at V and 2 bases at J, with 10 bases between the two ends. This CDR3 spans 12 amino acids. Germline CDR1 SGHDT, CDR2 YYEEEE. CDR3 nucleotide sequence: TGTGCCGGGCTCCGCCGCAATCAGCCCCAGCATTTT. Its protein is CAGLRRNQPQHF.

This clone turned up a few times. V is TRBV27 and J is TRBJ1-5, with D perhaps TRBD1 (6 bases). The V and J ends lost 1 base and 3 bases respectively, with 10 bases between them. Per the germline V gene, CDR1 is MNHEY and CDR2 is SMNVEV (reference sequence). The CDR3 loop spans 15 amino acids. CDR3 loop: CASSLWGQANQPQHF. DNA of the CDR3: TGTGCCAGCAGTTTATGGGGGCAAGCCAATCAGCCCCAGCATTTT.

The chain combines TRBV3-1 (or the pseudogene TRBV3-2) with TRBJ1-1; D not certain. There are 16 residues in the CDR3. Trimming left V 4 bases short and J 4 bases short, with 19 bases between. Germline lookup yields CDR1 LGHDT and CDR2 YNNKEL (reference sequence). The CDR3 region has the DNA TGTGCCAGCAGCCCCCGGTCCCTAATTGAATCCACTGAAGCTTTCTTT. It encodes CASSPRSLIESTEAFF.

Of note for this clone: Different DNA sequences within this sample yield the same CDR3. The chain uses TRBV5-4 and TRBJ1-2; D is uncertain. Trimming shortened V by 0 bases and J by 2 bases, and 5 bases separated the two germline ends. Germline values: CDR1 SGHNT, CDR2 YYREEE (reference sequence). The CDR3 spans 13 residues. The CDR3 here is CASSLGQNYGYTF. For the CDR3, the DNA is TGTGCCAGCAGCTTGGGTCAGAACTATGGCTACACCTTC.

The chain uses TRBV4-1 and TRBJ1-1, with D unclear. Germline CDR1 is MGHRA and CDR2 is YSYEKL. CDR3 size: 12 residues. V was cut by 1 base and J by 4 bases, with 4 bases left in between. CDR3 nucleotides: TGCGCCAGCAGCCAAGGCGTCACTGAAGCTTTCTTT. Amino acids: CASSQGVTEAFF.

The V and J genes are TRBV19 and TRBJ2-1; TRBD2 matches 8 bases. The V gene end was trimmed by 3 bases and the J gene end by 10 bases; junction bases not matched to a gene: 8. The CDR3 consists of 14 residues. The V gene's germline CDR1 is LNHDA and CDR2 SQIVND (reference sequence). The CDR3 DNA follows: TGTGCCAGTAGTATGGGCCTTAGCGGGGCAGAGCAGTTCTTC. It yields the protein CASSMGLSGAEQFF.

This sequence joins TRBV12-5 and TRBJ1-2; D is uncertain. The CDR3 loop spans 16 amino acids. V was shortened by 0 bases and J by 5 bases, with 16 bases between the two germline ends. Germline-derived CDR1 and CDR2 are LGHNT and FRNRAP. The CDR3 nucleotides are TGTGCTAGTGGTTTGGTATCTAACCGAGATATTTATGGCTACACCTTC. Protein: CASGLVSNRDIYGYTF.

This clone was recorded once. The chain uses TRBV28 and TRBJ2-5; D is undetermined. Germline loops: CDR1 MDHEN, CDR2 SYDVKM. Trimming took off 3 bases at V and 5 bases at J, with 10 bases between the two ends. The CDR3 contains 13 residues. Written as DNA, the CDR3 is TGTGCCAGCAGTTTTAAACAAGTGGAGACCCAGTACTTC. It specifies CASSFKQVETQYF.

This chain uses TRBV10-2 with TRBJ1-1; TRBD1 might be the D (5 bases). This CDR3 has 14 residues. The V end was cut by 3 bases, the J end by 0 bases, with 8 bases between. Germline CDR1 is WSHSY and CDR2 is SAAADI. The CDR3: CASSERTLNTEAFF. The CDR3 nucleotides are TGCGCCAGCAGTGAAAGGACACTGAACACTGAAGCTTTCTTT.

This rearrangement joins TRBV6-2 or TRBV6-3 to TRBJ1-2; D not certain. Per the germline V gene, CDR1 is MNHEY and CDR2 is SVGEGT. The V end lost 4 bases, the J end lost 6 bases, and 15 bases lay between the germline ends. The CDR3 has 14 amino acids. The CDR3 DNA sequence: TGTGCCAGCAGTTTCCCCGCTTACGGGGATGGCTACACCTTC. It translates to CASSFPAYGDGYTF.

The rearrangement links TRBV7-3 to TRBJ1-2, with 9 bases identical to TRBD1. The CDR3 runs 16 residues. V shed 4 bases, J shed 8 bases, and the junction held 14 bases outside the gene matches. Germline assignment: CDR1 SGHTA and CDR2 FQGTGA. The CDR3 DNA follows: TGTGCCAGCAGCTCCGGGACAGGGACCGCTTATCGAGGCTACACCTTC. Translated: CASSSGTGTAYRGYTF.

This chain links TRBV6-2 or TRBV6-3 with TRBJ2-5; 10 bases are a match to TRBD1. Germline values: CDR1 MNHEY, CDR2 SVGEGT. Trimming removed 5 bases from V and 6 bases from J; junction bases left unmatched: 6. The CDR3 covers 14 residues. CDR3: CASSTPGQGKTQYF. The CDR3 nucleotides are TGTGCCAGCAGTACCCCGGGACAGGGGAAGACCCAGTACTTC.

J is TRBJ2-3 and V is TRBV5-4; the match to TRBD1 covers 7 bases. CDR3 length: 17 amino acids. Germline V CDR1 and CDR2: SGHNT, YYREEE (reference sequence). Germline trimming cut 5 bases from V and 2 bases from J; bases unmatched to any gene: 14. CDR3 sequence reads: CASSPRRPGQPTDTQYF. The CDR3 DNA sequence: TGTGCCAGCAGTCCGAGGCGGCCGGGACAGCCCACAGATACGCAGTATTTT.

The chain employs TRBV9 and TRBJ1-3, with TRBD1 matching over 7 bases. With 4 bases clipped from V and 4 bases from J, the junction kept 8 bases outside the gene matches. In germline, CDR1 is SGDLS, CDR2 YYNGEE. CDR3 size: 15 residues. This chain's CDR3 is CASSTTGSPGNTIYF. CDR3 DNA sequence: TGTGCCAGCAGCACGACAGGGTCTCCCGGAAACACCATATATTTT. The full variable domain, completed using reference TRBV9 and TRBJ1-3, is DSGVTQTPKHLITATGQRVTLRCSPRSGDLSVYWYQQSLDQGLQFLIQYYNGEERAKGNILERFSAQQFPDLHSELNLSSLELGDSALYFCASSTTGSPGNTIYFGEGSWLTVV.

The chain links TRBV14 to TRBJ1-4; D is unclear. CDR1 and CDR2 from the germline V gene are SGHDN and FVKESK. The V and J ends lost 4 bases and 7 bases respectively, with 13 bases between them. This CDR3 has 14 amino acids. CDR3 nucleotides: TGTGCCAGCAGCCTCGTCGGGGTGACTGAAAAACTGTTTTTT. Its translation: CASSLVGVTEKLFF.

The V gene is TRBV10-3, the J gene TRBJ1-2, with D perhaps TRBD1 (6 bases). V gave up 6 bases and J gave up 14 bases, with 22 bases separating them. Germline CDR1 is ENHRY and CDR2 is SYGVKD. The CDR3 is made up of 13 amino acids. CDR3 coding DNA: TGTGCCATCAGGGACAGCCAGTCTATGACATCTACCTTC. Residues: CAIRDSQSMTSTF.

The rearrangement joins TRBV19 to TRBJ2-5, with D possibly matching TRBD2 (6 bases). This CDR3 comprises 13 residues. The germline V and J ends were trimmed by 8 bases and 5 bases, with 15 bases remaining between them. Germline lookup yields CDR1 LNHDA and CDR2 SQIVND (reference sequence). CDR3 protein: CASAREWKETQYF. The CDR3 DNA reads TGTGCCAGTGCCCGGGAGTGGAAGGAGACCCAGTACTTC.

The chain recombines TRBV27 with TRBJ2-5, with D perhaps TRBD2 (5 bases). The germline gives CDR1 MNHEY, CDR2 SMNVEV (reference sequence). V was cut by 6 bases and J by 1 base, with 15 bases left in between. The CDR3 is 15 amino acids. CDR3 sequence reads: CASRLNPDFQETQYF. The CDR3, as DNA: TGTGCCAGCAGACTGAACCCGGACTTCCAAGAGACCCAGTACTTC.

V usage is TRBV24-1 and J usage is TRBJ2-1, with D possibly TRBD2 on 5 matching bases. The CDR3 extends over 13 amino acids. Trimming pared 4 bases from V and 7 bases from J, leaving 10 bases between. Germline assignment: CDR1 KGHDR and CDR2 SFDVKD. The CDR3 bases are TGTGCCACCAGTGACCTTGAGGGAAATGAGCAGTTCTTC. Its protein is CATSDLEGNEQFF.

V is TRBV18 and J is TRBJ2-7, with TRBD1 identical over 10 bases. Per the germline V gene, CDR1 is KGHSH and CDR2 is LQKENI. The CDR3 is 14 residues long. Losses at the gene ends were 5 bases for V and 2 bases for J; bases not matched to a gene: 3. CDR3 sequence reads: CASSSGTGAYEQYF. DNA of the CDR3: TGTGCCAGCTCATCCGGGACAGGGGCCTACGAGCAGTACTTC.